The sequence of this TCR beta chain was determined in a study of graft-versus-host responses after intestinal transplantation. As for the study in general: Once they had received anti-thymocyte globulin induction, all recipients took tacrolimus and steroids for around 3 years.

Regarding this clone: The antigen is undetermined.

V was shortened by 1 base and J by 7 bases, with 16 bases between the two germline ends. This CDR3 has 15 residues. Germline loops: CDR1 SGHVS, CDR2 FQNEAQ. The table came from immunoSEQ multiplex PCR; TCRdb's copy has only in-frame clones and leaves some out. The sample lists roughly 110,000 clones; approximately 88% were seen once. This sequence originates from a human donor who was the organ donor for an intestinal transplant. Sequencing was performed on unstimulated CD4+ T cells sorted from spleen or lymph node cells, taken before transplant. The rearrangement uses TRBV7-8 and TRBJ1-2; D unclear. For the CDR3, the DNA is TGTGCCAGCAGCTTAGACAGAGGAGGGTTGGGTGGCTACACCTTC. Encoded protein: CASSLDRGGLGGYTF.